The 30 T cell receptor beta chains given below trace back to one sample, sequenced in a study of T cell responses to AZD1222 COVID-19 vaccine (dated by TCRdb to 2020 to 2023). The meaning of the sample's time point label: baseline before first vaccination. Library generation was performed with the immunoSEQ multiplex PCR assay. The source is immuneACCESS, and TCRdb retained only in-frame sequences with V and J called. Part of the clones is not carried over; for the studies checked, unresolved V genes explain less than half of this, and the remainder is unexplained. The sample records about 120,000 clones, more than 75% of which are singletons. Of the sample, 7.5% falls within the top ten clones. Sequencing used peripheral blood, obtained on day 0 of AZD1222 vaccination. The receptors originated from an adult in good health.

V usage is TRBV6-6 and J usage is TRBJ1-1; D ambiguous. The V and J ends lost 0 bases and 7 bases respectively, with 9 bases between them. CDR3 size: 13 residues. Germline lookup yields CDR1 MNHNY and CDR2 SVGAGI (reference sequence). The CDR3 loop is CASSYSRQLEAFF. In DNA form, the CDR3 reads TGTGCCAGCAGTTACTCAAGGCAGCTTGAAGCTTTCTTT.

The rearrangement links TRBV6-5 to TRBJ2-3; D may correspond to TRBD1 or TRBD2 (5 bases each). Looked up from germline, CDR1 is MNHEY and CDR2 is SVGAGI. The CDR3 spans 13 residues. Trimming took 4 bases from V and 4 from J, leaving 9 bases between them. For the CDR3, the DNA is TGTGCCAGCAGTTCCAGAGGGGCAGATACGCAGTATTTT. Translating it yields CASSSRGADTQYF.

CDR3 in DNA: TGTGCCAGCGCCAGCGGAAGAGATACGCAGTATTTT. This encodes CASASGRDTQYF. The chain uses TRBV6-5 and TRBJ2-3, with D possibly TRBD2 on 5 matching bases. The CDR3 covers 12 residues. The V end was cut by 8 bases, the J end by 5 bases, with 11 bases between. CDR1 is MNHEY, CDR2 SVGAGI, per germline.

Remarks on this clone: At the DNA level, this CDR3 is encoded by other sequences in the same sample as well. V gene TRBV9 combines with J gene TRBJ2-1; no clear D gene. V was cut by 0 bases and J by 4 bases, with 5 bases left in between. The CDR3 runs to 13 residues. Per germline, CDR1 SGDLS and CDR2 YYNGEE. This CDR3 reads CASSVEGYNEQFF. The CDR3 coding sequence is TGTGCCAGCAGCGTAGAAGGGTACAATGAGCAGTTCTTC.

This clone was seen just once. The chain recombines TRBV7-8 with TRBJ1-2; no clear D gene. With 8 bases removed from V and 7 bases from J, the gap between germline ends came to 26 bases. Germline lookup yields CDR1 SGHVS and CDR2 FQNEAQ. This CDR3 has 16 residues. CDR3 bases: TGTGCCAGCGAAAGGTCAGGCGCTGGGAACTTAGGTGGCTACACCTTC. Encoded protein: CASERSGAGNLGGYTF.

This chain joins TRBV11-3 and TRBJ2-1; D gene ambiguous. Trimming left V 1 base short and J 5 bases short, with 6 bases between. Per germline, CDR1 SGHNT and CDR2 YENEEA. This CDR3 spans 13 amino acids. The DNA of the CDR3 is TGTGCCAGCAGCTTAGTACCCAACAATGAGCAGTTCTTC. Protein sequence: CASSLVPNNEQFF.

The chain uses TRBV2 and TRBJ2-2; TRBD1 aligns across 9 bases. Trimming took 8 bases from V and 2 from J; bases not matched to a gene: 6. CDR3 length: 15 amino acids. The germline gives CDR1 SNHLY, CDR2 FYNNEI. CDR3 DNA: TGTGCCAGCGATAGACAGGGGGTAAACACCGGGGAGCTGTTTTTT. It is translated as CASDRQGVNTGELFF.

The CDR3 spells CASSSSVNTGELFF. CDR3 DNA sequence: TGTGCCAGCAGCTCGTCAGTGAACACCGGGGAGCTGTTTTTT. The chain recombines TRBV4-2 with TRBJ2-2; D uncertain. V lost 5 bases to trimming and J lost 1 base, with 8 bases between them. The CDR3 consists of 14 residues. Germline CDR1 LGHNA, CDR2 YNFKEQ.

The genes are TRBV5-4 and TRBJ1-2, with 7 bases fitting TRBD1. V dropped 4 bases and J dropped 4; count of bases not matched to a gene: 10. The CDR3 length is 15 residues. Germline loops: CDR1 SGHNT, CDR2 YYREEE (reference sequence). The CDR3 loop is CASSQVLGQSYGYTF. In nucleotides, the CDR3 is TGTGCCAGCAGCCAAGTGCTGGGACAGAGCTATGGCTACACCTTC.

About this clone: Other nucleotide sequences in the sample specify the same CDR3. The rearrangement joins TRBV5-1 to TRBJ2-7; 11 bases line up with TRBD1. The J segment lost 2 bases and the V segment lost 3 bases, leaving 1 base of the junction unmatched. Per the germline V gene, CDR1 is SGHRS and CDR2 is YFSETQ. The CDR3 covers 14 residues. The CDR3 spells CASSSGQGAYEQYF. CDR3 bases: TGCGCCAGCAGCTCGGGACAGGGGGCCTACGAGCAGTACTTC.

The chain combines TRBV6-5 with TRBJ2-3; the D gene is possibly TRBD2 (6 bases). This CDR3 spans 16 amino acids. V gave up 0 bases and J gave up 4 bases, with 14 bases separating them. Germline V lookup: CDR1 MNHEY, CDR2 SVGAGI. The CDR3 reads CASSYSTGSGADTQYF. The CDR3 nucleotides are TGTGCCAGCAGTTACTCTACCGGGAGCGGCGCAGATACGCAGTATTTT.

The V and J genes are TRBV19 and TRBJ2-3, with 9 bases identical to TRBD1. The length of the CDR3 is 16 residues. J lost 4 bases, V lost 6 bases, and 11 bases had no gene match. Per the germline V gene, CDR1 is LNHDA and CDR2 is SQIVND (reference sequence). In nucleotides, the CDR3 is TGTGCCAGTAGGGGAGCCGGGACAGGGTTCCCAGATACGCAGTATTTT. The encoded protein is CASRGAGTGFPDTQYF.

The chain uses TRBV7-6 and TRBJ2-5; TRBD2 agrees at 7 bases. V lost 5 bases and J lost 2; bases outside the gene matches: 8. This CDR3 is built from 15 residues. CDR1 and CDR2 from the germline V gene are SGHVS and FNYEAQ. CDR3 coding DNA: TGTGCCAGCAGCCCAGCTGGGACTAAACAAGAGACCCAGTACTTC. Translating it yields CASSPAGTKQETQYF.

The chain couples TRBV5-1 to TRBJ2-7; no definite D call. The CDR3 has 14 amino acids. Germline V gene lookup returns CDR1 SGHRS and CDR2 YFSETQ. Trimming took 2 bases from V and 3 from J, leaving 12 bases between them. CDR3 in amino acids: CASSLRYGFYEQYF. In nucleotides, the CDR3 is TGCGCCAGCAGCTTACGGTACGGGTTCTACGAGCAGTACTTC.

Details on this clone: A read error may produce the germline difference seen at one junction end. The CDR3 reads CASRLGTDVLLANYGYTF. CDR3 nucleotide sequence: TGCGCCAGCCGCTTAGGGACAGATGTTCTACTAGCTAACTATGGCTACACCTTC. The rearrangement links TRBV5-1 to TRBJ1-2, with TRBD1 matching 7 bases. Germline CDR1 and CDR2: SGHRS and YFSETQ. The CDR3 length is 18 residues. Drawing the rest from reference TRBV5-1 and TRBJ1-2, the complete variable domain is KAGVTQTPRYLIKTRGQQVTLSCSPISGHRSVSWYQQTPGQGLQFLFEYFSETQRNKGNFPGRFSGRQFSNSRSEMNVSTLELGDSALYLCASRLGTDVLLANYGYTFGSGTRLTVV.

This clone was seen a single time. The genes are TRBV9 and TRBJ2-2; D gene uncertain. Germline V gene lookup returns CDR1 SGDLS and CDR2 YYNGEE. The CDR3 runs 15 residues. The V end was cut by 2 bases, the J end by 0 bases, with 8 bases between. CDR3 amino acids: CASSVGGSNTGELFF. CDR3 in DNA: TGTGCCAGCAGCGTTGGCGGATCGAACACCGGGGAGCTGTTTTTT.

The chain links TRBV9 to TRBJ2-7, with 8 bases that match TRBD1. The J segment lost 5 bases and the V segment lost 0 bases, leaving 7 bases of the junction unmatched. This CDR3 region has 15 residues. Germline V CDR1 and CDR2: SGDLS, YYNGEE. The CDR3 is CASSVAENRGDEQYF. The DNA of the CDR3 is TGTGCCAGCAGCGTAGCCGAGAACAGGGGGGACGAGCAGTACTTC.

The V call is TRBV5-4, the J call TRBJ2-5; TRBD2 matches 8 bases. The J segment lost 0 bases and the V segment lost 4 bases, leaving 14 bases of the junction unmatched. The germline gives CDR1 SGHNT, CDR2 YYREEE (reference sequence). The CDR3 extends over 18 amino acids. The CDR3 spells CASSDVPIALADQETQYF. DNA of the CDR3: TGTGCCAGCAGCGACGTCCCTATCGCACTAGCGGACCAAGAGACCCAGTACTTC. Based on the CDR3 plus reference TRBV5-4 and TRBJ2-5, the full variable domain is ETGVTQSPTHLIKTRGQQVTLRCSSQSGHNTVSWYQQALGQGPQFIFQYYREEENGRGNFPPRFSGLQFPNYSSELNVNALELDDSALYLCASSDVPIALADQETQYFGPGTRLLVL.

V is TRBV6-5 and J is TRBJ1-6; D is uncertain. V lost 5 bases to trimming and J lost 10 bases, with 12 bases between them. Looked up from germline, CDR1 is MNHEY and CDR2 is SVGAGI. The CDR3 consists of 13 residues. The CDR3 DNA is TGTGCCAGCAGTACCCATAGCGGGTCACCCCTCCACTTT. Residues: CASSTHSGSPLHF.

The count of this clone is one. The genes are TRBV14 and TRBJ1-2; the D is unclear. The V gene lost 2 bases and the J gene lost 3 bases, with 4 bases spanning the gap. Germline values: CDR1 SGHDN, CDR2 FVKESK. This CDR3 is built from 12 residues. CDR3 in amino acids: CASSQTYYGYTF. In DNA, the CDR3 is TGTGCCAGCAGCCAAACCTACTATGGCTACACCTTC.

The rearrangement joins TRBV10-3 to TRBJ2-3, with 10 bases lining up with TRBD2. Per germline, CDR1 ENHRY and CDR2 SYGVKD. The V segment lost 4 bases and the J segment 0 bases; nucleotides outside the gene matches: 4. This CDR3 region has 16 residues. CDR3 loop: CAISVWTSGSTDTQYF. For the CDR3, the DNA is TGTGCCATCAGTGTTTGGACTAGCGGTAGCACAGATACGCAGTATTTT.

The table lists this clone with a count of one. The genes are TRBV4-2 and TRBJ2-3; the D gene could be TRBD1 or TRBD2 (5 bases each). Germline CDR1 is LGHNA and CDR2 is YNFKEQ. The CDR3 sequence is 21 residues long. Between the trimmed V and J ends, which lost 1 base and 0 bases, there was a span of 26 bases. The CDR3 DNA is TGTGCCAGCAGCCAAGGTCCTGGAGGCTACCAAAGGGGATATAGCACAGATACGCAGTATTTT. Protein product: CASSQGPGGYQRGYSTDTQYF.

The CDR3 is CASSRLTGDTEAFF. In DNA form, the CDR3 reads TGTGCCAGCAGTCGCCTGACAGGCGACACTGAAGCTTTCTTT. The J gene is TRBJ1-1, the V gene TRBV28; a weak D match, TRBD1 (6 bases). V dropped 5 bases and J dropped 3 bases, with 13 bases sitting between them. The CDR3 spans 14 residues. Germline V gene data show CDR1 as MDHEN and CDR2 as SYDVKM.

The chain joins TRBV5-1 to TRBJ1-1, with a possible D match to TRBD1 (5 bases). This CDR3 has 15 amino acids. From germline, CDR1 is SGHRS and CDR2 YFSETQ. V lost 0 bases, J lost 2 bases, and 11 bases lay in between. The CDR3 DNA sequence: TGCGCCAGCAGCTTGGGTTCAGGGCGAAACACTGAAGCTTTCTTT. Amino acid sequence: CASSLGSGRNTEAFF.

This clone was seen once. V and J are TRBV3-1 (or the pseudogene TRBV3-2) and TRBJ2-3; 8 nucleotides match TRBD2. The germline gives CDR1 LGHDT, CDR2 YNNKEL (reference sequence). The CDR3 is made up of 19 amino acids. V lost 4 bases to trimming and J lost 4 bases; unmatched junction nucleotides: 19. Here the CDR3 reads CASSPFQREQLGAPDTQYF. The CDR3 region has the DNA TGTGCCAGCAGCCCCTTCCAGCGGGAGCAATTGGGAGCCCCAGATACGCAGTATTTT.

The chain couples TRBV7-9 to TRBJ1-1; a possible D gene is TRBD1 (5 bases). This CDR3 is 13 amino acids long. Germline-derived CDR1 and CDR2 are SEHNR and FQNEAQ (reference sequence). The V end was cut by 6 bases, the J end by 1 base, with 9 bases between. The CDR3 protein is CASSSRGNTEAFF. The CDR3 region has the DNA TGTGCCAGCAGTTCAAGGGGGAACACTGAAGCTTTCTTT. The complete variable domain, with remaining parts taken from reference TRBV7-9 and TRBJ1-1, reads DTGVSQNPRHKITKRGQNVTFRCDPISEHNRLYWYRQTLGQGPEFLTYFQNEAQLEKSRLLSDRFSAERPKGSFSTLEIQRTEQGDSAMYLCASSSRGNTEAFFGQGTRLTVV.

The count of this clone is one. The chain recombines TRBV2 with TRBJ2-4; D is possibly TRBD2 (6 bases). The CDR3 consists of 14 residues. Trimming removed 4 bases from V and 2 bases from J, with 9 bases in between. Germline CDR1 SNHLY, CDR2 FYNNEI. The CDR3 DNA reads TGTGCCAGCAGTGTAGCGGCCTCCAAAAACATTCAGTACTTC. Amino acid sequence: CASSVAASKNIQYF.

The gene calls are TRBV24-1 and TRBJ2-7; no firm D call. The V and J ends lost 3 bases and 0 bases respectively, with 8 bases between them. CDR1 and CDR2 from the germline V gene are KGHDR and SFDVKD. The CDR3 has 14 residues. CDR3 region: CATSDPGSSYEQYF. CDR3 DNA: TGTGCCACCAGTGATCCAGGTAGCTCCTACGAGCAGTACTTC.

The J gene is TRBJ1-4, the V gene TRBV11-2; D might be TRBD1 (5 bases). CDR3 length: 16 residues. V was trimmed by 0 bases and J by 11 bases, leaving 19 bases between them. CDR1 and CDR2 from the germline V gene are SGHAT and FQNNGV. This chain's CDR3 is CASSLDPRAGRRKLFF. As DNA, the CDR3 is TGTGCCAGCAGCTTAGATCCTCGGGCAGGGCGGCGGAAACTGTTTTTT.

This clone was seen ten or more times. CDR3 in DNA: TGTGCCAGCAGACCAGGACTGAACACTGAAGCTTTCTTT. Encoded protein: CASRPGLNTEAFF. The chain joins TRBV27 to TRBJ1-1; D not resolved. With 6 bases removed from V and 0 bases from J, the gap between germline ends came to 8 bases. Germline V gives CDR1 MNHEY, CDR2 SMNVEV (reference sequence). The CDR3 contains 13 residues.